The rows below give T cell receptor beta chains drawn from one sample of a study of CD4 T cells in relation to SARS-CoV-2 and coronaviruses. The antigens of these receptors remain unknown. TCRdb's copy holds only in-frame clones and misses some; the assay was immunoSEQ multiplex PCR. The profile shows some 45,000 clones, about 80% of them singletons. The material sequenced was naive CD4+ T cells from PBMCs, cultured in vitro. These receptors were collected from an adult with COVID-19. CDR3s include the opening cysteine and the closing phenylalanine or tryptophan. Each record gives: D gene, clone size, V gene, J gene, CDR3 DNA, CDR3 protein. A D gene is named only where the DNA matches it firmly. Some rows have no size entry. The others give once, few or many, or a class for an expanded clone.

TRBD1	NA	TRBV28	TRBJ2-7	TGTGCCAGCAGTTTTCCGGACAGGGCCTACGAGCAGTACTTC	CASSFPDRAYEQYF
NA	few	TRBV18	TRBJ2-1	TGTGCCAGCTCACCGACTACTTACAATGAGCAGTTCTTC	CASSPTTYNEQFF
TRBD1	NA	TRBV28	TRBJ1-2	TGTGCCAGCAGTCTGGGGACAGGGCGAGAATATGGCTACACCTTC	CASSLGTGREYGYTF
NA	NA	TRBV19	TRBJ1-4	TGTGCCAGTAGCGGGGACACTGGACTTTATGAAAAACTGTTTTTT	CASSGDTGLYEKLFF
NA	NA	TRBV19	TRBJ1-6	TGTGCCAGTAGTATAGGAGGCCGACCCGGTAATTCACCCCTCCACTTT	CASSIGGRPGNSPLHF
NA	NA	TRBV18	TRBJ2-5	TGTGCCAGCTCACCACTCTCAGGGGGGCGCCAAGAGACCCAGTACTTC	CASSPLSGGRQETQYF
NA	NA	TRBV7-9	TRBJ2-7	TGTGCCAGCAGCCAGGTTCGAAGCTCCTACGAGCAGTACTTC	CASSQVRSSYEQYF
NA	NA	TRBV2	TRBJ1-2	TGTGCCAGCAGTGAAGGGGGGAGCCGTGTGTACACCTTC	CASSEGGSRVYTF
TRBD1	NA	TRBV19	TRBJ1-1	TGTGCCAGTATCCCCTCGTGGGGCACCGGGACAGCGAGCGCTTTCTTT	CASIPSWGTGTASAFF
NA	NA	TRBV19	TRBJ2-1	TGTGCCAGTAGTATAGATCCCTTGGGCCCCTCCTACAATGAGCAGTTCTTC	CASSIDPLGPSYNEQFF
NA	NA	TRBV5-6	TRBJ1-6	TGTGCCACCAACCTACAGGGACCGAATTCACCCCTCCACTTT	CATNLQGPNSPLHF
NA	few	TRBV3-1/TRBV3-2	TRBJ1-5	TGTGCCAGCAGCCAGTTCGGAACAGGCAATCAGCCCCAGCATTTT	CASSQFGTGNQPQHF
NA	NA	TRBV7-3	TRBJ2-1	TGTGCCAGCAGCCCAGGAAGTGGGCAGGGTAGGTCCCTACAGTTCTTC	CASSPGSGQGRSLQFF
TRBD1	NA	TRBV6-2/TRBV6-3	TRBJ1-2	TGTGCCAGCAGTCGGACAGGGGGCGTCTATGGCTACACCTTC	CASSRTGGVYGYTF
NA	NA	TRBV7-2	TRBJ2-3	TGTGCCAGCAGCTCCCGGCAGCAAAGAAATACGCAGTATTTT	CASSSRQQRNTQYF
NA	NA	TRBV24-1	TRBJ2-7	TGTGCCACCAGTGACCTGGGATACTCTTCAAAGCAGTACTTC	CATSDLGYSSKQYF
TRBD2	NA	TRBV11-2	TRBJ2-4	TGTGCCAGCAGCCCCCGCCTAGCGGGAGGGATCCCTTACTTC	CASSPRLAGGIPYF
NA	NA	TRBV2	TRBJ1-5	TGTGCCAGCAGTGAGATGGGGTTGGACAATCAGCCCCAGCATTTT	CASSEMGLDNQPQHF
TRBD1	NA	TRBV5-1	TRBJ1-5	TGCGCCAGCAGCCCAGACAGGGACTCAGGGCCCCAGCATTTT	CASSPDRDSGPQHF
NA	NA	TRBV5-1	TRBJ1-6	TGCGCCAGCAGCTTGGGGGCAGGTCTATCACCCCTCCACTTT	CASSLGAGLSPLHF
TRBD2	NA	TRBV28	TRBJ2-7	TGTGCCAGCAGACACAATAGCGGGCCGACCTACGAGCAGTACTTC	CASRHNSGPTYEQYF
NA	NA	TRBV27	TRBJ1-5	TGTGCCAGCACCACGGACGGACTCCGGACGTTCAAGACCCAGCATTTT	CASTTDGLRTFKTQHF
TRBD2	NA	TRBV28	TRBJ2-1	TGTGCCAGCAGTTTATTCTCTAGCGGATACAATGAGCAGTTCTTC	CASSLFSSGYNEQFF
TRBD2	few	TRBV24-1	TRBJ2-2	TGTGCCACCAGCAGTCCGGGACTAGCGGCCGGGGAGCTGTTTTTT	CATSSPGLAAGELFF
TRBD2	NA	TRBV24-1	TRBJ2-1	TGTGCCACCAGTGACCCGACTAGCGGGAGGGCCCCCGTCGTTGATGAGCAGTTCTTC	CATSDPTSGRAPVVDEQFF
TRBD2	NA	TRBV18	TRBJ2-3	TGTGCCAGCTCAGATTTAGCGGGAGGTACAGATACGCAGTATTTT	CASSDLAGGTDTQYF
NA	NA	TRBV30	TRBJ2-7	TGTGCCTGGAGGGGTCCCTGGAAGGTCGAGCAGTACTTC	CAWRGPWKVEQYF
NA	NA	TRBV9	TRBJ2-1	TGTGCCAGCAGCGTAGGTGGGGTGACTGAGCAGTTCTTC	CASSVGGVTEQFF
TRBD1	NA	TRBV7-9	TRBJ1-3	TGTGCCAGCGTAGGACAGGGCGGCTCTGGAAACACCATATATTTT	CASVGQGGSGNTIYF
NA	NA	TRBV29-1	TRBJ2-6	TGCAGCGTTGGTGAGGGGAGACCCTCTGGGGCCAACGTCCTGACTTTC	CSVGEGRPSGANVLTF
TRBD1	NA	TRBV5-8	TRBJ1-4	TGTGCCAGCAGCTCTTGGGACAGGTCTAATGAAAAACTGTTTTTT	CASSSWDRSNEKLFF
NA	NA	TRBV5-4	TRBJ2-7	TGTGCCAGCAGCTTGGCCGGATACCATCACGAGCAGTACTTC	CASSLAGYHHEQYF
TRBD2	once	TRBV28	TRBJ2-3	TGTGCCAGCAGCTCGCCGGGACTAGCGGCCACAGATACGCAGTATTTT	CASSSPGLAATDTQYF
NA	NA	TRBV11-3	TRBJ2-6	TGTGCCAGCAGCTTAGACGCTGGGGCCAACGTCCTGACTTTC	CASSLDAGANVLTF
TRBD1	NA	TRBV10-3	TRBJ2-2	TGTGCCATCAGTGACGGGACAGTGAACACCGGGGAGCTGTTTTTT	CAISDGTVNTGELFF
NA	few	TRBV2	TRBJ2-7	TGTGCCAGCAAACCAAGTACGGGGGCCTCCTACGAGCAGTACTTC	CASKPSTGASYEQYF
NA	NA	TRBV9	TRBJ1-6	TGTGCCAGCAGCGTAGACCCCCAGGGTATGGGTTCACCCCTCCACTTT	CASSVDPQGMGSPLHF
NA	once	TRBV25-1	TRBJ1-2	TGTGCCAGCAGTTTTCCACAGGGACTGCACTATGGCTACACCTTC	CASSFPQGLHYGYTF
NA	NA	TRBV2	TRBJ1-5	TGTGCCAGCAGTGATTCCCAGCCCCAGCATTTT	CASSDSQPQHF
NA	NA	TRBV5-4	TRBJ1-6	TGTGCCAGCAGCTTGGTGGGCAACCCCCTCCACTTT	CASSLVGNPLHF
NA	NA	TRBV29-1	TRBJ1-4	TGCAGCGTCAGGGGTGGACGGGAAAAACTGTTTTTT	CSVRGGREKLFF
NA	NA	TRBV7-3	TRBJ2-3	TGTGCCAGCAGCTCACCTTCGGGGGAGAGTAGCACAGATACGCAGTATTTT	CASSSPSGESSTDTQYF
TRBD2	NA	TRBV7-8	TRBJ2-7	TGTGCCAGCAGCCTGGGGCTAGCGGGAATGTATGAGCAGTACTTC	CASSLGLAGMYEQYF
TRBD2	NA	TRBV5-1	TRBJ2-3	TGCGCCAGCAGCTTGGGACTAGCGGGAGAGGATACGCAGTATTTT	CASSLGLAGEDTQYF
TRBD2	few	TRBV18	TRBJ2-5	TGTGCCAGCTCACCCCCTAGCGGGCTCGGGGAGACCCAGTACTTC	CASSPPSGLGETQYF